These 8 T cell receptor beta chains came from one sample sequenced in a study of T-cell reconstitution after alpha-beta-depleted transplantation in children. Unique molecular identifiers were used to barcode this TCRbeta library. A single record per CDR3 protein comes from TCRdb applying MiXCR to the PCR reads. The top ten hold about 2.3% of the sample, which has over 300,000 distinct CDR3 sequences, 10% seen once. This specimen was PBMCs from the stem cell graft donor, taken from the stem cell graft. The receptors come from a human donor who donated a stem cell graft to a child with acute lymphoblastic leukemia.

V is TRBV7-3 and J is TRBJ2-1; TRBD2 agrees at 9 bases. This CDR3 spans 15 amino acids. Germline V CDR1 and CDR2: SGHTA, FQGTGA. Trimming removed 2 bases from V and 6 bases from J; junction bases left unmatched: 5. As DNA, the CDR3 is TGTGCCAGCAGCTTACGGGGCGGGAGGGGCAATGAGCAGTTCTTC. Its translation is CASSLRGGRGNEQFF.

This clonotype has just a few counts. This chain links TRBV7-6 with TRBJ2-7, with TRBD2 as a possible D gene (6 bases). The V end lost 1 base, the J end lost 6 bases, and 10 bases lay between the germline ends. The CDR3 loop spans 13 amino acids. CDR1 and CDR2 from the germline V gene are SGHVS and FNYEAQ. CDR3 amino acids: CASSLETSSEQYF. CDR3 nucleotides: TGTGCCAGCAGCTTAGAGACTAGTTCCGAGCAGTACTTC.

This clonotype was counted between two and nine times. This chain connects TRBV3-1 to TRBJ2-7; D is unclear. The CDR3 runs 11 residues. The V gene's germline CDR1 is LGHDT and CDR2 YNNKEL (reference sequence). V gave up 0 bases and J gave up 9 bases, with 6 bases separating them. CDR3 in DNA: TGTGCCAGCAGCCAAGATCTGGCGCAGTACTTC. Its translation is CASSQDLAQYF.

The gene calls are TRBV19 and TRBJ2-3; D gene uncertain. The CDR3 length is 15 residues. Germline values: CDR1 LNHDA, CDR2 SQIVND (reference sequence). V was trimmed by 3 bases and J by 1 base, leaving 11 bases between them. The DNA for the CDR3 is TGTGCCAGTAGTATGATTACCAGCGGCACAGATACGCAGTATTTT. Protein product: CASSMITSGTDTQYF.

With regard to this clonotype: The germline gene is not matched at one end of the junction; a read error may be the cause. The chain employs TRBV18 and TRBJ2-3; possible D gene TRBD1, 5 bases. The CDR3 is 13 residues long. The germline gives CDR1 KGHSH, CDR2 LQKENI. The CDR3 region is CASSPQGTDTQYF. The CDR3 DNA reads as TGTGCCAGCTCTCCCCAGGGCACTGATACGCAGTATTTT.

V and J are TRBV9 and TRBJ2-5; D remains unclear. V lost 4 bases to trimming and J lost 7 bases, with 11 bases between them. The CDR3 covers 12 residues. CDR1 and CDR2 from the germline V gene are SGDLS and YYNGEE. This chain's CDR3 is CASSLDTGTQYF. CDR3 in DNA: TGTGCCAGCAGCCTTGACACGGGGACCCAGTACTTC.

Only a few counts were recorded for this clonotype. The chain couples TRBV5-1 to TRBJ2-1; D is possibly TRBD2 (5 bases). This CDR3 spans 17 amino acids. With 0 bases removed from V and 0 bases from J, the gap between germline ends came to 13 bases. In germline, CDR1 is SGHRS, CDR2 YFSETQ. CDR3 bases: TGCGCCAGCAGCTTGGAGGGTAGCGATAGCTCCTACAATGAGCAGTTCTTC. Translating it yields CASSLEGSDSSYNEQFF.

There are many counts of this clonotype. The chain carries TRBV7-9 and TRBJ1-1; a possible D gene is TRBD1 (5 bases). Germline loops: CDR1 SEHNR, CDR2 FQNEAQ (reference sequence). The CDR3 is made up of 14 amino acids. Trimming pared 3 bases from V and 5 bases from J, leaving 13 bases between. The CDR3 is CASSLLSRGTEAFF. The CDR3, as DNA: TGTGCCAGCAGCTTGCTCTCCCGGGGGACTGAAGCTTTCTTT.